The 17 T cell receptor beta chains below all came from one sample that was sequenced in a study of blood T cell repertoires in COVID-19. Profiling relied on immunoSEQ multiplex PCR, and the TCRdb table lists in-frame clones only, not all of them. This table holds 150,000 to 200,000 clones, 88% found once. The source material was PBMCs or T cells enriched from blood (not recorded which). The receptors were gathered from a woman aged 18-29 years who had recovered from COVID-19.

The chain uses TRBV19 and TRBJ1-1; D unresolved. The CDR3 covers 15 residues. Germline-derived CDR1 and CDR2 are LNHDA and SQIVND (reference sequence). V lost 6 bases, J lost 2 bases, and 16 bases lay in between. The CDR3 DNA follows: TGTGCCAGTAGAATTATAGGAGATTCTAACACTGAAGCTTTCTTT. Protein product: CASRIIGDSNTEAFF.

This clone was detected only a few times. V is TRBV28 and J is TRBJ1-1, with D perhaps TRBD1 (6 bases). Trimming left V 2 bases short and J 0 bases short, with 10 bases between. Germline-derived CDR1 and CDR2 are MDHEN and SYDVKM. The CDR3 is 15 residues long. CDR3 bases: TGTGCCAGCAGTTTAGTCGAGGGGGTGAACACTGAAGCTTTCTTT. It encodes CASSLVEGVNTEAFF.

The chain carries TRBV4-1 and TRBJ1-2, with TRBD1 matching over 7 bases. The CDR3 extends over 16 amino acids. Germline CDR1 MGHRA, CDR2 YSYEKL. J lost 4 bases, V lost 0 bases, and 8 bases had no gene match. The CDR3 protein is CASSQDLRGLVYGYTF. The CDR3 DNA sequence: TGCGCCAGCAGCCAAGATCTTAGGGGGCTAGTCTATGGCTACACCTTC.

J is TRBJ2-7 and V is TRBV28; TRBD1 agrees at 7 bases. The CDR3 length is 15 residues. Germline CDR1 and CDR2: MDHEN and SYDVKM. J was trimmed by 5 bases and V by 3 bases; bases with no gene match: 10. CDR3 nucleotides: TGTGCCAGCAGTTTTATTCAGGGGGTAAACGACGAGCAGTACTTC. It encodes CASSFIQGVNDEQYF.

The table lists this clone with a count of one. CDR3 DNA: TGTGCCAGCAGTCTACCGACTAGCGGGAAGTACGAGCAGTACTTC. Its protein is CASSLPTSGKYEQYF. The rearrangement joins TRBV28 to TRBJ2-7, with 11 bases identical to TRBD2. Germline V gives CDR1 MDHEN, CDR2 SYDVKM. CDR3 length: 15 amino acids. Trimming took 5 bases from V and 4 from J; bases not matched to a gene: 7.

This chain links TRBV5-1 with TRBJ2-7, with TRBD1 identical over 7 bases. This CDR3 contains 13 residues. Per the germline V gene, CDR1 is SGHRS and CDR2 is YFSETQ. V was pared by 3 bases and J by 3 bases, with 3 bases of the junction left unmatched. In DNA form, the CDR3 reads TGCGCCAGCAGCTCCGACAGGGACTACGAGCAGTACTTC. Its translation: CASSSDRDYEQYF.

This CDR3 is CASRPPGLGSYNEQFF. CDR3 coding DNA: TGTGCCAGCAGGCCTCCGGGACTAGGATCATACAATGAGCAGTTCTTC. The chain is built from TRBV7-9 and TRBJ2-1; 8 bases align to TRBD2. CDR1 SEHNR and CDR2 FQNEAQ come from the germline V gene (reference sequence). This CDR3 region has 16 residues. The ends lost 6 bases at V and 4 bases at J; junction bases unmatched: 11.

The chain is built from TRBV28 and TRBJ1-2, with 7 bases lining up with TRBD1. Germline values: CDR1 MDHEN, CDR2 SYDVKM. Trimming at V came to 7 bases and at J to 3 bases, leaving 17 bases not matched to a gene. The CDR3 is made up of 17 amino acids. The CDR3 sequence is CASIPFVNRGSDYGYTF. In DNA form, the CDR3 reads TGTGCCAGCATCCCATTCGTGAACAGGGGTTCTGACTATGGCTACACCTTC.

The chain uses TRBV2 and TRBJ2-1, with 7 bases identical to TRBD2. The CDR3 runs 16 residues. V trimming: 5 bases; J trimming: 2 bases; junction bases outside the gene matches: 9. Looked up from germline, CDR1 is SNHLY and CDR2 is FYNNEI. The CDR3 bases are TGTGCCAGCAGTCCACCGCCTAGCGGAACCTACAATGAGCAGTTCTTC. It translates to CASSPPPSGTYNEQFF.

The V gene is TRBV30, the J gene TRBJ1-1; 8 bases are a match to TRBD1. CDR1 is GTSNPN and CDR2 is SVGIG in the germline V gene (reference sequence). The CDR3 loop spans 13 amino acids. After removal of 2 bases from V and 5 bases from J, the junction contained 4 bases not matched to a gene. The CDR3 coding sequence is TGTGCCTGGAGTATAACAGGGGGAACTGAAGCTTTCTTT. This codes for CAWSITGGTEAFF.

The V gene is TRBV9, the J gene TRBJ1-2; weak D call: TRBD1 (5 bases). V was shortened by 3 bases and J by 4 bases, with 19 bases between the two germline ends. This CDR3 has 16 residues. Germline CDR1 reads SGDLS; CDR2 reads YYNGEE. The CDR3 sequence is CASSAPKRGGTYGYTF. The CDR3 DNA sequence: TGTGCCAGCAGCGCACCAAAGCGGGGGGGAACCTATGGCTACACCTTC.

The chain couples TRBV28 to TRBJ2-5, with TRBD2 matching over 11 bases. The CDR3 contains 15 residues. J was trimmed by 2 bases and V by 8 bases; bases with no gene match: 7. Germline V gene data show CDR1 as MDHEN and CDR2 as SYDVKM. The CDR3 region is CASGPLAGVQETQYF. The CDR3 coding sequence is TGTGCCAGCGGTCCACTAGCGGGGGTGCAAGAGACCCAGTACTTC.

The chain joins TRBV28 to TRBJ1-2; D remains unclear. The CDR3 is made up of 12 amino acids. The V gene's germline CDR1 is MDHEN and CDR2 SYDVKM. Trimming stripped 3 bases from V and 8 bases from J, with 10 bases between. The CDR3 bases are TGTGCCAGCAGTTTGGCCGTGCGGGGCTACACCTTC. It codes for CASSLAVRGYTF.

DNA of the CDR3: TGTGCCAGCAGCTTGGGGGGAGCGGGGGCCTACGAGCAGTACTTC. It translates to CASSLGGAGAYEQYF. The chain recombines TRBV5-6 with TRBJ2-7; 8 bases line up with TRBD2. V lost 0 bases, J lost 2 bases, and 4 bases stayed unmatched. This CDR3 comprises 15 residues. From germline, CDR1 is SGHDT and CDR2 YYEEEE.

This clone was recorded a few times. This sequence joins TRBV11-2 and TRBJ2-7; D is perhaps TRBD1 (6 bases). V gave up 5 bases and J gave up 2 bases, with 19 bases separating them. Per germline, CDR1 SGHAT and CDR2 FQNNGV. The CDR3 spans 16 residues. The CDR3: CASSPGDTRWAYEQYF. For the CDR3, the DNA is TGTGCCAGCAGCCCCGGGGACACAAGATGGGCCTACGAGCAGTACTTC.

This CDR3 is CASSPRRERTDTQYF. CDR3 coding DNA: TGTGCCAGCAGCCCCCGGCGGGAGAGGACAGATACGCAGTATTTT. This chain connects TRBV11-2 to TRBJ2-3, with 7 bases identical to TRBD2. In germline, CDR1 is SGHAT, CDR2 FQNNGV. The CDR3 contains 15 residues. The J segment lost 3 bases and the V segment lost 5 bases, leaving 8 bases of the junction unmatched.

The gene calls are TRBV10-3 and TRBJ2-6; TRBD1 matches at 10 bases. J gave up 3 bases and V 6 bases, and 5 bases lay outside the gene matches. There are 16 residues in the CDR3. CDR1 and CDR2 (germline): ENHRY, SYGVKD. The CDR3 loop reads CAISDRGRGGANVLTF. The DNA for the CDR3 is TGTGCCATCAGCGACAGGGGGCGCGGTGGGGCCAACGTCCTGACTTTC.